Listed below are T cell receptor beta chains from one sample, sequenced in a study of T cell responses to AZD1222 COVID-19 vaccine. Produced via immunoSEQ multiplex PCR; TCRdb's table is partial and in-frame only. The sample includes around 80,000 clones, 90% of them seen just once. The starting material was peripheral blood, obtained on day 0 of AZD1222 vaccination. The source is an adult in good health. CDR3s leave out the opening cysteine and the closing phenylalanine or tryptophan. Each record gives: V gene, J gene, CDR3 protein.

>TRBV5-6|TRBJ2-7
ASSFGSRGYEQY
>TRBV7-2|TRBJ2-1
ASSPPDRQSYNEQF
>TRBV4-3|TRBJ1-1
ASSQGAGLNTEAF
>TRBV5-4|TRBJ2-2
ASSLEGGLSGELF
>TRBV19|TRBJ2-2
ASSIGRGGVNTGELF
>TRBV7-9|TRBJ1-6
ASSLAGTVALH
>TRBV27|TRBJ2-2
ASSSPKTANTGELF
>TRBV6-5|TRBJ1-1
ASRPRAWGTEAF
>TRBV9|TRBJ1-6
ASGGDNSPLH
>TRBV9|TRBJ2-3
ASSVEIGMGNTQY
>TRBV3-1/TRBV3-2|TRBJ1-6
ASSPDMRNSPLH
>TRBV10-1|TRBJ2-1
ASSALAGGQDEQF
>TRBV7-2|TRBJ1-2
ASSLKGQGGGYT
>TRBV6-5|TRBJ2-7
ASSYRLAGGPEQY
>TRBV30|TRBJ2-7
AWARGTGGTYEQY
>TRBV19|TRBJ2-6
ASTLFPPTGGVSGANVLT
>TRBV11-2|TRBJ1-4
ASSFRGLSLTNEKLF
>TRBV28|TRBJ1-1
ASSFGTAMNTEAF
>TRBV7-6|TRBJ1-2
ASSPGQESGYT
>TRBV6-5|TRBJ2-2
ASSFVRGTGELF
>TRBV12-3/TRBV12-4|TRBJ1-6
ASSPRGSPLH
>TRBV29-1|TRBJ1-2
SVEEQGAEGYT
>TRBV2|TRBJ2-3
ASSGGQGALNTQY
>TRBV4-2|TRBJ2-7
ASSPTGAGSYEQY
>TRBV7-8|TRBJ1-6
ASSLVRGANSPLH
>TRBV5-4|TRBJ2-7
ASSLAKGTPREQY
>TRBV6-2/TRBV6-3|TRBJ1-4
ASSQDLDRGREKLF
>TRBV10-1|TRBJ2-7
ASSEWKTGILYEQY
>TRBV21-1|TRBJ1-5
ASLSEGDGPQH
>TRBV9|TRBJ2-3
ASSVAAGSTDTQY
>TRBV7-8|TRBJ1-5
ASSGGQGGNQPQH
>TRBV28|TRBJ2-5
ASSFSRISWETQY
>TRBV27|TRBJ1-2
ASSLGAGYGYT
>TRBV12-3/TRBV12-4|TRBJ1-3
ASSFGGRNTIY
>TRBV19|TRBJ2-6
ASSPRGGSGANVLT
>TRBV6-5|TRBJ1-5
ASSLDGSNQPQH
>TRBV7-9|TRBJ2-7
ASSPGGQVDEQY
>TRBV7-9|TRBJ1-3
ASSLTQGGTIY
>TRBV5-1|TRBJ2-5
ASSWGGSQETQY
>TRBV6-2/TRBV6-3|TRBJ1-5
ASSYVFTGPPNQPQH
>TRBV5-1|TRBJ2-2
ASSLAYGTSGGLNTGELF
>TRBV12-1|TRBJ1-1
ASSFVSPEELRTEAF
>TRBV29-1|TRBJ1-1
SGSTGGWTEAF
>TRBV5-6|TRBJ1-1
ASSRDRGTEAF
>TRBV4-3|TRBJ2-3
ASSQEGLAGGYSTDTQY
>TRBV12-3/TRBV12-4|TRBJ1-2
ASSSGLYYGYT